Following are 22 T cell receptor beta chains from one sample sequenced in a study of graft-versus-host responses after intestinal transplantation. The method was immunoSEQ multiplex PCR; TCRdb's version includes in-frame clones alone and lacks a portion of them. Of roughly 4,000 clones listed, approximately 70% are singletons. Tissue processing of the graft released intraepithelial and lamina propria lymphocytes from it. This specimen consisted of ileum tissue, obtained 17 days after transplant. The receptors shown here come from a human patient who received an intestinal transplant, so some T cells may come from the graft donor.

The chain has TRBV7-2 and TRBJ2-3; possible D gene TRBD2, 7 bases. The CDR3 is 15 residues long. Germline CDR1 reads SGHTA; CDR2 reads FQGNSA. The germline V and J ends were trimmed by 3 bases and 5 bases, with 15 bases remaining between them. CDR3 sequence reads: CASSFAGAQGDTQYF. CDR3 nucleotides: TGTGCCAGCAGCTTTGCGGGGGCTCAGGGAGATACGCAGTATTTT.

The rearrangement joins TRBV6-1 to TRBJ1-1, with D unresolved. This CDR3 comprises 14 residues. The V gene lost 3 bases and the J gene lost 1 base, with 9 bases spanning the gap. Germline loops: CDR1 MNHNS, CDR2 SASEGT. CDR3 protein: CASSDPEQNTEAFF. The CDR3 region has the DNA TGTGCCAGCAGTGACCCCGAACAGAACACTGAAGCTTTCTTT.

CDR3 protein: CASSYSRVEETQYF. The CDR3 DNA sequence: TGTGCCAGCAGTTACTCCCGAGTGGAAGAGACCCAGTACTTC. The chain has TRBV6-6 and TRBJ2-5, with unresolved D. This CDR3 has 14 amino acids. V lost 0 bases, J lost 3 bases, and 8 bases lay in between. The germline gives CDR1 MNHNY, CDR2 SVGAGI (reference sequence).

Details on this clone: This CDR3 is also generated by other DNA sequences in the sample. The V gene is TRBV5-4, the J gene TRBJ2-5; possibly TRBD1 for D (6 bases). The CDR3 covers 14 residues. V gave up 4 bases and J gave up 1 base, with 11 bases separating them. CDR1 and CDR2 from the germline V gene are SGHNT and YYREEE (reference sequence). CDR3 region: CASSPGQPQETQYF. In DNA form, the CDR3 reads TGTGCCAGCAGCCCTGGACAGCCCCAAGAGACCCAGTACTTC.

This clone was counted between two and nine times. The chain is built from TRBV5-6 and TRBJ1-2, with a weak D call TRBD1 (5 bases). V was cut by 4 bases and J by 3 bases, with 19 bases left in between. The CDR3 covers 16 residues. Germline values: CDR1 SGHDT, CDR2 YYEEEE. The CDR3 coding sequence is TGTGCCAGCAGCCGAGGGCTGGGGGGGAGCTACTATGGCTACACCTTC. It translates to CASSRGLGGSYYGYTF. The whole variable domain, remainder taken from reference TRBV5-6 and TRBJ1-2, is DAGVTQSPTHLIKTRGQQVTLRCSPKSGHDTVSWYQQALGQGPQFIFQYYEEEERQRGNFPDRFSGHQFPNYSSELNVNALLLGDSALYLCASSRGLGGSYYGYTFGSGTRLTVV.

CDR3: CASSLGQGPNTEAFF. In DNA, the CDR3 is TGTGCCAGCAGCTTAGGGCAGGGCCCGAACACTGAAGCTTTCTTT. The genes are TRBV7-9 and TRBJ1-1, with D perhaps matching TRBD1 (5 bases). Germline lookup yields CDR1 SEHNR and CDR2 FQNEAQ (reference sequence). The V end was cut by 1 base, the J end by 1 base, with 10 bases between. The CDR3 loop spans 15 amino acids.

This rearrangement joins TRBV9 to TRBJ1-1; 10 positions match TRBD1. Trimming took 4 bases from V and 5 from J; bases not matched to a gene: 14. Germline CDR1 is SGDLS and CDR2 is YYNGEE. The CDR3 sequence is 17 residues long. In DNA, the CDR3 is TGTGCCAGCAGCCACGACAGGGGGCTGGAAAGGGGAACTGAAGCTTTCTTT. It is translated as CASSHDRGLERGTEAFF.

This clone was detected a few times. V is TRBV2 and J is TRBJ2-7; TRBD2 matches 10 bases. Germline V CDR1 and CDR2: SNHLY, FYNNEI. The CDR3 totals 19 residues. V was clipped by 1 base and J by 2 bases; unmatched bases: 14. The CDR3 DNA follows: TGTGCCAGCAGTGAAGACCCGGGGCTAGCGGGGGTTTTCGCCTACGAGCAGTACGTC. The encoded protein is CASSEDPGLAGVFAYEQYV.

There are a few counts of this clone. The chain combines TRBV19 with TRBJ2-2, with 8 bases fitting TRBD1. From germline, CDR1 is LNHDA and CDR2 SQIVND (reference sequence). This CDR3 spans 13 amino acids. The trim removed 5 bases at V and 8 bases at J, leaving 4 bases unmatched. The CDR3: CASSARGLGELFF. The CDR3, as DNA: TGTGCCAGTAGTGCCAGGGGGCTAGGGGAGCTGTTTTTT.

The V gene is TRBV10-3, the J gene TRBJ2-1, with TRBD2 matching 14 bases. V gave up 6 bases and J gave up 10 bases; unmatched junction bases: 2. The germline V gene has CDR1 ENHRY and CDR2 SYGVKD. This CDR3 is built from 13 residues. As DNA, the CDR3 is TGTGCCATCAGGGGACTAGCGGGGGAGGAGCAGTTCTTC. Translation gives CAIRGLAGEEQFF.

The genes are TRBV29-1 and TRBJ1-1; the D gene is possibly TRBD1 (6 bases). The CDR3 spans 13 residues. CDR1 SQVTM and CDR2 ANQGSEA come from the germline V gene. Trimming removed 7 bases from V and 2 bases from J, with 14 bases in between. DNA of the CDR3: TGCAGCGCTACGGACAGCCCCAACACTGAAGCTTTCTTT. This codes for CSATDSPNTEAFF.

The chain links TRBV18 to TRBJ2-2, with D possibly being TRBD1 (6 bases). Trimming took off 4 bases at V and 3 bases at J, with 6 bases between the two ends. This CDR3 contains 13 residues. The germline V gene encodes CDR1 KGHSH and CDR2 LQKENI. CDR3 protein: CASSRTDTGELFF. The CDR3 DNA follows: TGTGCCAGCTCACGGACAGACACCGGGGAGCTGTTTTTT.

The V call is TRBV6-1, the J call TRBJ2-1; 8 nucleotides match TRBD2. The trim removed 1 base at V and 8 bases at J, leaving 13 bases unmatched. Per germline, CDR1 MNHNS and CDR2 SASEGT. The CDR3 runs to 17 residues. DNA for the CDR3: TGTGCCAGCAGTGAAGATAGGAGCGGGGGCCCACGGGATGAGCAGTTCTTC. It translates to CASSEDRSGGPRDEQFF.

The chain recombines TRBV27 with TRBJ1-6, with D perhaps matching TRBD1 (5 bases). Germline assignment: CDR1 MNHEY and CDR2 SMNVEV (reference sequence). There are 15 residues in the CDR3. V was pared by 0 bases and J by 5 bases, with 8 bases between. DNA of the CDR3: TGTGCCAGCAGTTTATCCAGGGAACATAATTCACCCCTCCACTTT. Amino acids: CASSLSREHNSPLHF.

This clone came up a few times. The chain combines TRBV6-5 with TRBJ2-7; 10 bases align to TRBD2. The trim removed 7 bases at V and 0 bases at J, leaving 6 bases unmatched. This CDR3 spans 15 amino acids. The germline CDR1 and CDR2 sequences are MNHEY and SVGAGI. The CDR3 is CASKTSSGGSYEQYV. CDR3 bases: TGTGCCAGCAAAACGTCTAGCGGGGGCTCCTACGAGCAGTACGTC.

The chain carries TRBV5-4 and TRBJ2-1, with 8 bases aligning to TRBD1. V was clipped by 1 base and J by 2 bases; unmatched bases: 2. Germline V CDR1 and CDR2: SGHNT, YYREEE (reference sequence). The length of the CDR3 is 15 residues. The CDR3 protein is CASSLSQGAYNEQFF. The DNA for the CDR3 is TGTGCCAGCAGCTTGTCACAGGGGGCCTACAATGAGCAGTTCTTC.

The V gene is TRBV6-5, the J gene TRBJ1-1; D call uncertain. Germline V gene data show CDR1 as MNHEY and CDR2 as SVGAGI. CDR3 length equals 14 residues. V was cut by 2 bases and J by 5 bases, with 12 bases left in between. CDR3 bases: TGTGCCAGCAGTTACGCGGGTAAGAGGACTGAAGCTTTCTTT. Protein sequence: CASSYAGKRTEAFF.

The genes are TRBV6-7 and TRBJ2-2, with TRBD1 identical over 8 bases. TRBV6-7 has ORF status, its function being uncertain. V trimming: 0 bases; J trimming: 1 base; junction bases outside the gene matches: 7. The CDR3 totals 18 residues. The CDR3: CASSYSGGTGGNTGELFF. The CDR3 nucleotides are TGTGCCAGCAGTTACTCGGGAGGCACAGGGGGGAACACCGGGGAGCTGTTTTTT.

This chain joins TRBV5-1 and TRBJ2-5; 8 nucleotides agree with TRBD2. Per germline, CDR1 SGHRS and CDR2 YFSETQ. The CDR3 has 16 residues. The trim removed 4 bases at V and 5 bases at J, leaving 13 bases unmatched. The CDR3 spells CASSPPEGSGAETQYF. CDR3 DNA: TGCGCCAGCAGCCCCCCCGAGGGTAGCGGGGCGGAGACCCAGTACTTC.

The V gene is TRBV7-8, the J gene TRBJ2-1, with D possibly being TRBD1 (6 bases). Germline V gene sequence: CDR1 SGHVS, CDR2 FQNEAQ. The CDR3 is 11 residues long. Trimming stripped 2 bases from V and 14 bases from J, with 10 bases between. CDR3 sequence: CASSLTTGKFF. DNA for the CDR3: TGTGCCAGCAGCTTAACAACAGGGAAGTTCTTC.

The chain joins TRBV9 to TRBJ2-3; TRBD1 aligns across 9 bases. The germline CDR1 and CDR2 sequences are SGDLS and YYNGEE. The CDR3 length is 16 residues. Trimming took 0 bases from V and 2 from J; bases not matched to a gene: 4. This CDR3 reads CASSVVGQGYTDTQYF. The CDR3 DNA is TGTGCCAGCAGCGTAGTAGGACAGGGGTACACAGATACGCAGTATTTT.

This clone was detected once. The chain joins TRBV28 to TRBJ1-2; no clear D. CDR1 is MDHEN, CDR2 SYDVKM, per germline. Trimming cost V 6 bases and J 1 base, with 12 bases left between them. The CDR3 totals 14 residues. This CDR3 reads CASSAPGVNYGYTF. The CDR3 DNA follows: TGTGCCAGCAGCGCTCCGGGAGTTAACTATGGCTACACCTTC.